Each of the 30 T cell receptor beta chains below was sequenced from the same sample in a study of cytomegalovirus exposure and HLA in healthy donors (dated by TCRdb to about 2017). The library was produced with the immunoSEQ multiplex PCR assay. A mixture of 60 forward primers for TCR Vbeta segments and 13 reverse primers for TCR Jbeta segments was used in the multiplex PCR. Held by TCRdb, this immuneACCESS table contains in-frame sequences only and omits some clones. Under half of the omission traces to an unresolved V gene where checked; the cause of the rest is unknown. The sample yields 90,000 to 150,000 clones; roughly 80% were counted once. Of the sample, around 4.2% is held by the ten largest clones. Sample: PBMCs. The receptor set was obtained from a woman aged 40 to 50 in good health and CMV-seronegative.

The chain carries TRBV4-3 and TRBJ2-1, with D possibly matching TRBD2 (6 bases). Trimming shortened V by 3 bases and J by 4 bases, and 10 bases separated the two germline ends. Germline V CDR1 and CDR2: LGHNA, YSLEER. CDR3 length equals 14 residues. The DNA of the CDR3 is TGCGCCAGCAGCCACGCGGCGGGGTACAATGAGCAGTTCTTC. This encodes CASSHAAGYNEQFF.

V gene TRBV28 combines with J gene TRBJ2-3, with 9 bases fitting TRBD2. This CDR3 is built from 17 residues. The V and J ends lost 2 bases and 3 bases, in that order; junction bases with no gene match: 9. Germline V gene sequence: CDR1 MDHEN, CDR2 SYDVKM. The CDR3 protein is CASSLNPGLADTDTQYF. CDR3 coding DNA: TGTGCCAGCAGTTTAAACCCGGGACTAGCAGATACAGATACGCAGTATTTT.

CDR3 region: CASSEYRGGEKLFF. CDR3 in DNA: TGTGCCAGCAGTGAATATAGGGGGGGCGAAAAACTGTTTTTT. J is TRBJ1-4 and V is TRBV25-1, with a possible D match to TRBD1 (6 bases). The V and J ends lost 0 bases and 8 bases respectively, with 10 bases between them. The length of the CDR3 is 14 residues. The germline CDR1 and CDR2 sequences are MGHDK and SYGVNS.

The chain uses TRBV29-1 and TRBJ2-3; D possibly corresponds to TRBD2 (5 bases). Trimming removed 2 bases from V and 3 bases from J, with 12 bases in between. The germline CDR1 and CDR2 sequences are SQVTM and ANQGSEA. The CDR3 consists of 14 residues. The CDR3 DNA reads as TGCAGCGTTGAACTGGGAGTCGTTACAGATACGCAGTATTTT. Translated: CSVELGVVTDTQYF.

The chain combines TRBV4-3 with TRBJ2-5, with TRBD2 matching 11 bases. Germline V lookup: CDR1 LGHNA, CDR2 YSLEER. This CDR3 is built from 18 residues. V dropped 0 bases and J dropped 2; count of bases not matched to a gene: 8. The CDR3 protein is CASSQDLAGGPGQETQYF. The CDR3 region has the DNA TGCGCCAGCAGCCAAGACCTAGCGGGGGGCCCAGGACAAGAGACCCAGTACTTC.

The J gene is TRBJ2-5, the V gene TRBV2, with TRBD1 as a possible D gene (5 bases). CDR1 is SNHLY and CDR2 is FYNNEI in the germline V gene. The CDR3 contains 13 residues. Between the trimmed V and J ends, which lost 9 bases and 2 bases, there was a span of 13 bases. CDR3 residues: CASQWGGQETQYF. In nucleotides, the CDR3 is TGTGCCAGTCAGTGGGGCGGACAAGAGACCCAGTACTTC.

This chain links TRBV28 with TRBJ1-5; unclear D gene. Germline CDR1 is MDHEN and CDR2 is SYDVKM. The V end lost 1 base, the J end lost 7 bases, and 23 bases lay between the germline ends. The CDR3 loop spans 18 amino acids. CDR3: CASSLFLTVQESRQPQHF. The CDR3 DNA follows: TGTGCCAGCAGTTTATTCCTTACAGTCCAGGAATCCCGCCAGCCCCAGCATTTT.

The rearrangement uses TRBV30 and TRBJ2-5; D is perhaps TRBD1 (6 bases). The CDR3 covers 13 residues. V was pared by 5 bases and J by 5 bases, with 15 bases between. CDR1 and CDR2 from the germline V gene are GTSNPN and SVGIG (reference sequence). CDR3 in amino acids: CAWVKTGFETQYF. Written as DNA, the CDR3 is TGTGCCTGGGTAAAAACAGGGTTTGAGACCCAGTACTTC. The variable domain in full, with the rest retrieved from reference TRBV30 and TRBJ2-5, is SQTIHQWPATLVQPVGSPLSLECTVEGTSNPNLYWYRQAAGRGLQLLFYSVGIGQISSEVPQNLSASRPQDRQFILSSKKLLLSDSGFYLCAWVKTGFETQYFGPGTRLLVL.

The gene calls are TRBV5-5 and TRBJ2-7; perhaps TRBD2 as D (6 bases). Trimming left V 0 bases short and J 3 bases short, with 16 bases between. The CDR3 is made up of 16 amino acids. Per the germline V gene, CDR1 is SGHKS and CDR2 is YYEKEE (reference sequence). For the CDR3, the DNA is TGTGCCAGCAGCTTGGTAGGAGGGGTCGTTGGCTACGAGCAGTACTTC. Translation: CASSLVGGVVGYEQYF.

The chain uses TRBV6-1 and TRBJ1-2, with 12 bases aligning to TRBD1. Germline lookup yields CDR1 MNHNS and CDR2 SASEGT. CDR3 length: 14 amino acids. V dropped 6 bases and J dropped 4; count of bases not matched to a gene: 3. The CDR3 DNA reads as TGTGCCAGCAGATTGGGACAGGGGGCCTATGGCTACACCTTC. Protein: CASRLGQGAYGYTF.

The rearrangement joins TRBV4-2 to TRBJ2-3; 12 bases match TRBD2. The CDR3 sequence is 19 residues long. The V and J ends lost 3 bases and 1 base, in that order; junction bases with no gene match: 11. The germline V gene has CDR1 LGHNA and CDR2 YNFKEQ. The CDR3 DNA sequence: TGTGCCAGCAGCCACCGGGCTAGCGGGAGGGCGTGGGGCACAGATACGCAGTATTTT. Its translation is CASSHRASGRAWGTDTQYF.

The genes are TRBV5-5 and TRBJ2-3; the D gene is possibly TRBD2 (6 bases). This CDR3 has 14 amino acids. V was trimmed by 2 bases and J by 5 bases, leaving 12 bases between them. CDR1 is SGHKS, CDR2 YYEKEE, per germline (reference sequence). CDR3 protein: CASSLPGTQDTQYF. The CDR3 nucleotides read TGTGCCAGCAGCTTACCCGGGACTCAAGATACGCAGTATTTT.

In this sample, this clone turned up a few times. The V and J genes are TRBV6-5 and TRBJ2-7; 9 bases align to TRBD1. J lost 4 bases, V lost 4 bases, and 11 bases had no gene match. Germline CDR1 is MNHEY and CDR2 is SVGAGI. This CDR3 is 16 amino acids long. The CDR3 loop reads CASSFQRGQGGYEQYF. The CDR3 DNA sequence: TGTGCCAGCAGTTTCCAAAGGGGACAGGGAGGTTACGAGCAGTACTTC.

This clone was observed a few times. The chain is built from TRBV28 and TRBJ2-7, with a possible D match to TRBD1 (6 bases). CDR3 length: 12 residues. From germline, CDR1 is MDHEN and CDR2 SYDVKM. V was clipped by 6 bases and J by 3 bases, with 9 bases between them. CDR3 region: CASSGQFYEQYF. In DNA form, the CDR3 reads TGTGCCAGCAGCGGACAGTTCTACGAGCAGTACTTC. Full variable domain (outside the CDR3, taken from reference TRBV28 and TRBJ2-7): DVKVTQSSRYLVKRTGEKVFLECVQDMDHENMFWYRQDPGLGLRLIYFSYDVKMKEKGDIPEGYSVSREKKERFSLILESASTNQTSMYLCASSGQFYEQYFGPGTRLTVT.

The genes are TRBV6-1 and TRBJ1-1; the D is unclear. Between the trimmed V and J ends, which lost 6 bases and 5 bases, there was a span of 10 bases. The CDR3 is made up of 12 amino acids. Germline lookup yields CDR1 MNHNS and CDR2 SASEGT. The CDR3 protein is CASRLQTTEAFF. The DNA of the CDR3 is TGTGCCAGCAGACTGCAGACTACTGAAGCTTTCTTT.

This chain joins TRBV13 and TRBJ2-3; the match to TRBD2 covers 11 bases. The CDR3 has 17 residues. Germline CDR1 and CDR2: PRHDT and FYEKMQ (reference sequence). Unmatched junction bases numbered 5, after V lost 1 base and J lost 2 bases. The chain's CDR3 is CASSLVAGGDITDTQYF. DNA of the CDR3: TGTGCCAGCAGCTTAGTAGCGGGGGGGGATATCACAGATACGCAGTATTTT.

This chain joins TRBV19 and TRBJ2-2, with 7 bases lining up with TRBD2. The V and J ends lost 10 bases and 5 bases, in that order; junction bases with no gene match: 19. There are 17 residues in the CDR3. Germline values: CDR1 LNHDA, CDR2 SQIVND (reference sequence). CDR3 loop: CATRRRAGGSTTGELFF. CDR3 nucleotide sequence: TGTGCCACCAGAAGACGGGCTGGCGGGAGTACAACCGGGGAGCTGTTTTTT.

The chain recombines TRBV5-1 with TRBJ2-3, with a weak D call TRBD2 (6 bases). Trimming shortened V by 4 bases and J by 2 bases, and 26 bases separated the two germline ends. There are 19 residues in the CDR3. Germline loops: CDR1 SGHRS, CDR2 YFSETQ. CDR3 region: CASSPLSSMAGSVTDTQYF. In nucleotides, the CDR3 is TGCGCCAGCAGCCCCCTCTCTTCGATGGCGGGGAGCGTCACAGATACGCAGTATTTT.

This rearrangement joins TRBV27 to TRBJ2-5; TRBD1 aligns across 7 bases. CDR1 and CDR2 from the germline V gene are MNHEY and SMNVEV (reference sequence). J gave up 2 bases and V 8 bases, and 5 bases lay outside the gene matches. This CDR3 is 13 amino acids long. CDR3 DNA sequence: TGTGCCAGCGGTGGACAGGTACAAGAGACCCAGTACTTC. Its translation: CASGGQVQETQYF.

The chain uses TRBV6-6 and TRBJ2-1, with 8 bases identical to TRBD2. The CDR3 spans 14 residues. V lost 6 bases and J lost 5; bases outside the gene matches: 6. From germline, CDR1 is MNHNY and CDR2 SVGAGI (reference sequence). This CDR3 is CASRRAGAHNEQFF. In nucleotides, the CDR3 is TGTGCCAGCAGACGAGCGGGAGCCCACAATGAGCAGTTCTTC.

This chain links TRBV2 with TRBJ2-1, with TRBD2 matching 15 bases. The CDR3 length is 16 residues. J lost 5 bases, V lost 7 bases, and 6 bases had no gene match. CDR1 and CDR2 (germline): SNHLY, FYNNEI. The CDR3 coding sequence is TGTGCCAGCACCGTACGGACTAGCGGGAGGGACAATGAGCAGTTCTTC. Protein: CASTVRTSGRDNEQFF.

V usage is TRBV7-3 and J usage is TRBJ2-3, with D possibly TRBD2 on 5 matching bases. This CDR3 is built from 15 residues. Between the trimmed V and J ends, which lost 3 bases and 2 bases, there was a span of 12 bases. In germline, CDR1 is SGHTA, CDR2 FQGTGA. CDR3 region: CASSFSGLITDTQYF. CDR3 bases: TGTGCCAGCAGCTTTTCCGGACTTATCACAGATACGCAGTATTTT.

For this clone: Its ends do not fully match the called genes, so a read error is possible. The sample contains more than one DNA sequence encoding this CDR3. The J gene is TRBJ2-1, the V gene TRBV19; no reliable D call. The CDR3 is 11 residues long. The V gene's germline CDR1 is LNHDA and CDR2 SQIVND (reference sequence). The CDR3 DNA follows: TGTGCCAGTAGTGAAAGCGATGAACAGTTCTTC. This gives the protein CASSESDEQFF. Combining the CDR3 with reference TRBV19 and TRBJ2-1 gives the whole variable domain DGGITQSPKYLFRKEGQNVTLSCEQNLNHDAMYWYRQDPGQGLRLIYYSQIVNDFQKGDIAEGYSVSREKKESFPLTVTSAQKNPTAFYLCASSESDEQFFGPGTRLTVL.

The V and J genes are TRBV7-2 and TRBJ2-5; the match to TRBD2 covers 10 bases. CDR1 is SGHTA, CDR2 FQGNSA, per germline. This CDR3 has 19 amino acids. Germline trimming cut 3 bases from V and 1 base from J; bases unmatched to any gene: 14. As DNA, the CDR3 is TGTGCCAGCAGCTTCAAGTCGCGGGAGCGGGGGGGTAGCCAAGAGACCCAGTACTTC. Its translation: CASSFKSRERGGSQETQYF.

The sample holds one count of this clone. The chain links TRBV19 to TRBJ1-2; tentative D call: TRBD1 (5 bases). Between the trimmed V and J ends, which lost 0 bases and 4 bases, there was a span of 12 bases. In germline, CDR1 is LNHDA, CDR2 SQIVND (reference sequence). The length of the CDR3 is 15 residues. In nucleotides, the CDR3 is TGTGCCAGTAGTATAGATGTTTTGGGACTCTATGGCTACACCTTC. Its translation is CASSIDVLGLYGYTF. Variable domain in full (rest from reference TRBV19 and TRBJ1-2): DGGITQSPKYLFRKEGQNVTLSCEQNLNHDAMYWYRQDPGQGLRLIYYSQIVNDFQKGDIAEGYSVSREKKESFPLTVTSAQKNPTAFYLCASSIDVLGLYGYTFGSGTRLTVV.

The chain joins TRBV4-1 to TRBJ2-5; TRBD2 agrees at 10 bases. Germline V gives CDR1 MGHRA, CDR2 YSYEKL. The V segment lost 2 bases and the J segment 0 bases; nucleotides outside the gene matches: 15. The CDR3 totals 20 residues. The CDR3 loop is CASSQPPVGTSDLYQETQYF. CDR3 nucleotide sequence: TGCGCCAGCAGCCAACCTCCCGTCGGGACTAGCGACCTATACCAAGAGACCCAGTACTTC.

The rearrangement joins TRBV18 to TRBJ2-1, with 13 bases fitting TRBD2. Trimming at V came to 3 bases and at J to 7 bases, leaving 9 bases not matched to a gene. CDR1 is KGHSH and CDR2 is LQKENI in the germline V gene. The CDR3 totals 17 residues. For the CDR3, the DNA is TGTGCCAGCTCACCGCAAGGACTAGCGGGAGTAGGTAATGAGCAGTTCTTC. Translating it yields CASSPQGLAGVGNEQFF.

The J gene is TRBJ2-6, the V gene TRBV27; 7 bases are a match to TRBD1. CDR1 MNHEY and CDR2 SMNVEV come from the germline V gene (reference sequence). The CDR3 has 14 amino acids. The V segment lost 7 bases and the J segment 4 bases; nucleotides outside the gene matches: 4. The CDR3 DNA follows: TGTGCCAGCAAAGAGGGGGCGGGGGCCAACGTCCTGACTTTC. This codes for CASKEGAGANVLTF.

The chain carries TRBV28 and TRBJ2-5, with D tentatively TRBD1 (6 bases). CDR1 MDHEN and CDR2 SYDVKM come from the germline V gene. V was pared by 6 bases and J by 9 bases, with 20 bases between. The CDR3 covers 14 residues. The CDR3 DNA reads TGTGCCAGCAGCACGATCGGACAGTCTGGGGCCCAGTACTTC. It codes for CASSTIGQSGAQYF.

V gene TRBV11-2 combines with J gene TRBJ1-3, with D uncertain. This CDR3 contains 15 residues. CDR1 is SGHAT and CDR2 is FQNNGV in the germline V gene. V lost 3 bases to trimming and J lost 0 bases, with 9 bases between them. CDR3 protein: CASSFRFGSGNTIYF. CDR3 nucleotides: TGTGCCAGCAGCTTCCGATTCGGCTCTGGAAACACCATATATTTT.